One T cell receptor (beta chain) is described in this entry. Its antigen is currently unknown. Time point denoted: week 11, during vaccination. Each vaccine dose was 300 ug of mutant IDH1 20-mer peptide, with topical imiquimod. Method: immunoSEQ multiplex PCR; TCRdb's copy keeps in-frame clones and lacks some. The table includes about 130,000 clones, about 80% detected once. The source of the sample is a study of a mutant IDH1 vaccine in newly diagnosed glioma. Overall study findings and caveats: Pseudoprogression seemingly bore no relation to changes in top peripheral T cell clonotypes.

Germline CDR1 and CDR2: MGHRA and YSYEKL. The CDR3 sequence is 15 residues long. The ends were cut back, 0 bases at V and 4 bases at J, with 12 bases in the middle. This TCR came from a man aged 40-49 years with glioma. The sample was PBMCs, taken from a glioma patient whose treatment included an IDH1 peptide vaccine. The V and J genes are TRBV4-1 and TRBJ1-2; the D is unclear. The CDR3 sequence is CASSQDLGRTYGYTF. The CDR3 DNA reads TGCGCCAGCAGCCAAGATCTTGGCAGGACCTATGGCTACACCTTC.